This is a list of T cell receptor beta chains from one sample in a study of long-term antiretroviral therapy in people with HIV. Only in-frame clones appear in the TCRdb table, and some are missing; sequencing was by immunoSEQ multiplex PCR. The repertoire has nearly 50,000 clones, around four fifths of them found once; the top ten carry more than 2.5%. The sequencing used unsorted PBMCs, collected 0.8 years after starting antiretroviral therapy. These receptors were obtained from a young woman with HIV. Both conserved end residues are part of each CDR3. The order of the fields is D gene, J gene, V gene, clone size, CDR3 protein, CDR3 DNA. A D gene is named only where the DNA matches it firmly. A clone size is listed for some rows: how often the clone was seen (once, few, many), or a class if it is expanded.

. | TRBJ2-3 | TRBV27 | . | CASSTPGTITDTQYF | TGTGCCAGCAGTACCCCCGGGACGATCACAGATACGCAGTATTTT
. | TRBJ2-6 | TRBV5-5 | . | CASSPEGGPPSGANVLTF | TGTGCCAGCAGCCCTGAGGGGGGCCCGCCCTCTGGGGCCAACGTCCTGACTTTC
. | TRBJ2-7 | TRBV7-2 | . | CASSLAGTGPYEQYF | TGTGCCAGCAGCTTAGCAGGGACCGGGCCCTACGAGCAGTACTTC
. | TRBJ2-5 | TRBV4-3 | . | CASSQSRDEETQYF | TGCGCCAGCAGCCAGTCCCGGGACGAAGAGACCCAGTACTTC
TRBD1 | TRBJ2-3 | TRBV6-4 | . | CASSDGQGADTQYF | TGTGCCAGCAGTGACGGACAGGGGGCAGATACGCAGTATTTT
. | TRBJ1-4 | TRBV14 | . | CASSPLGAEKLFF | TGTGCCAGCAGCCCTCTGGGAGCCGAAAAACTGTTTTTT
. | TRBJ2-7 | TRBV15 | few | CATSTRGYEQYF | TGTGCCACCTCCACAAGGGGGTACGAGCAGTACTTC
. | TRBJ2-5 | TRBV11-2 | . | CASSLSAGKQETQYF | TGTGCCAGCAGCTTAAGTGCAGGCAAACAAGAGACCCAGTACTTC
TRBD1 | TRBJ1-2 | TRBV5-1 | . | CASSLAGTGGGYTF | TGCGCCAGCAGCTTGGCCGGGACAGGGGGGGGCTACACCTTC
TRBD2 | TRBJ2-3 | TRBV27 | . | CASSLSGVGGLSTDTQYF | TGTGCCAGCAGTTTATCGGGTGTGGGAGGGCTTAGTACAGATACGCAGTATTTT
. | TRBJ2-1 | TRBV28 | . | CASSLLSLRDEQFF | TGTGCCAGCAGTTTACTCTCCCTGAGGGATGAGCAGTTCTTC
TRBD2 | TRBJ2-7 | TRBV4-2 | . | CASSQVLAGGPPSSYEQYF | TGTGCCAGCAGCCAAGTACTAGCGGGAGGGCCCCCAAGCTCCTACGAGCAGTACTTC
. | TRBJ2-6 | TRBV4-1 | . | CASSLLGAGANVLTF | TGCGCCAGCAGCCTGCTCGGGGCCGGGGCCAACGTCCTGACTTTC
. | TRBJ1-4 | TRBV6-5 | . | CASSEGGEKLFF | TGTGCCAGCAGTGAAGGGGGGGAAAAACTGTTTTTT
. | TRBJ2-3 | TRBV2 | once | CASSPLGVARELSTDTQYF | TGTGCCAGCAGTCCCCTTGGGGTCGCACGGGAACTAAGCACAGATACGCAGTATTTT
TRBD1 | TRBJ1-2 | TRBV6-4 | . | CASSRGQGYGYTF | TGTGCCAGCAGTCGAGGACAGGGATACGGCTACACCTTC
. | TRBJ2-3 | TRBV27 | . | CASSLFLADTQYF | TGTGCCAGCAGCCTCTTCCTCGCGGATACGCAGTATTTT